The next 11 T cell receptor beta chains were all read from a single sample in a study of vaccination effects on CD4 cells after COVID-19 (dated 2022 in TCRdb). The library was built by means of the immunoSEQ multiplex PCR assay. The source is immuneACCESS, and TCRdb retained only in-frame sequences with V and J called. Part of the clones is not carried over; for the studies checked, unresolved V genes explain less than half of this, and the remainder is unexplained. The sample profile shows roughly 76,000 clones; approximately 74% of them were found once. 1.5% to 2% of the sample belongs to the ten largest clones. To identify antigen-specific CD4+ T cell clonotypes by their expansion, the ViraFEST assay first stimulated PBMC with viral peptide pools and then applied TCR sequencing. After 10 to 11 days of culture, CD4+ T cells were isolated with the EasySep CD4+ T cell isolation kit. No cognate antigen is known for these TCRs.

The sample in question was CD4+ T cells from PBMCs cultured with HCoV-229E spike peptides, obtained before COVID-19 vaccination. What the cell subset or site label conveys for this sample: HCoV-229E spike overlapping peptide pool stimulation. These receptors all come from a human donor who received a COVID-19 vaccine.

The chain couples TRBV3-1 (or the pseudogene TRBV3-2) to TRBJ1-6; tentatively, D is TRBD1 (6 bases). CDR3 length: 15 amino acids. Trimming pared 1 base from V and 5 bases from J, leaving 9 bases between. CDR1 LGHDT and CDR2 YNNKEL come from the germline V gene (reference sequence). The DNA of the CDR3 is TGTGCCAGCAGCCAAGGGGGGCGCGATAATTCACCCCTCCACTTT. Translating gives CASSQGGRDNSPLHF.

This clone was seen more than once but under ten times. The chain has TRBV5-4 and TRBJ1-4; the D is unclear. The CDR3 is 13 amino acids. The germline V gene has CDR1 SGHNT and CDR2 YYREEE (reference sequence). V was pared by 4 bases and J by 8 bases, with 12 bases between. The CDR3 coding sequence is TGTGCCAGCAGCCTAAGGGCTGGGGAAAAACTGTTTTTT. This sequence encodes CASSLRAGEKLFF.

The rearrangement joins TRBV5-1 to TRBJ1-2; a weak D match, TRBD1 (6 bases). The CDR3 loop spans 13 amino acids. With 4 bases removed from V and 4 bases from J, the gap between germline ends came to 11 bases. Germline V gives CDR1 SGHRS, CDR2 YFSETQ. Here the CDR3 DNA reads TGCGCCAGCAGCCTACAGGGAAGCTATGGCTACACCTTC. This sequence encodes CASSLQGSYGYTF.

The chain joins TRBV7-9 to TRBJ2-4; 8 bases agree with TRBD2. CDR1 and CDR2 (germline): SEHNR, FQNEAQ (reference sequence). Trimming removed 4 bases from V and 1 base from J; junction bases left unmatched: 0. The CDR3 has 14 amino acids. The CDR3 coding sequence is TGTGCCAGCAGCTCGGGGGGGGCCAAAAACATTCAGTACTTC. Protein product: CASSSGGAKNIQYF.

This chain connects TRBV5-1 to TRBJ2-5; 8 bases fit TRBD2. V lost 4 bases and J lost 4; bases outside the gene matches: 6. The CDR3 is 14 amino acids. Germline lookup yields CDR1 SGHRS and CDR2 YFSETQ. CDR3 nucleotide sequence: TGCGCCAGCAGCGAGGGGACTAGTGGAGAGACCCAGTACTTC. Encoded protein: CASSEGTSGETQYF.

The rearrangement uses TRBV7-7 and TRBJ2-1; D unclear. V was clipped by 1 base and J by 5 bases, with 6 bases between them. Germline V gene data show CDR1 as SSHAT and CDR2 as FNYEAQ (reference sequence). CDR3 length equals 13 residues. The CDR3 coding sequence is TGTGCCAGCAGCTTAGAACAGAACAATGAGCAGTTCTTC. Its translation: CASSLEQNNEQFF. Together with reference TRBV7-7 and TRBJ2-1, the CDR3 gives the full variable domain: GAGVSQSPRYKVTKRGQDVTLRCDPISSHATLYWYQQALGQGPEFLTYFNYEAQPDKSGLPSDRFSAERPEGSISTLTIQRTEQRDSAMYRCASSLEQNNEQFFGPGTRLTVL.

J is TRBJ2-7 and V is TRBV13; D might be TRBD2 (5 bases). From germline, CDR1 is PRHDT and CDR2 FYEKMQ (reference sequence). The CDR3 contains 15 residues. The ends were cut back, 4 bases at V and 4 bases at J, with 17 bases in the middle. The CDR3 protein is CASSSKSREPYEQYV. The DNA of the CDR3 is TGTGCCAGCAGCTCCAAATCCCGGGAACCTTACGAGCAGTACGTC.

The rearrangement links TRBV7-2 to TRBJ1-5; 8 nucleotides align to TRBD1. Germline assignment: CDR1 SGHTA and CDR2 FQGNSA. The CDR3 is 16 residues long. The trim removed 1 base at V and 6 bases at J, leaving 8 bases unmatched. In nucleotides, the CDR3 is TGTGCCAGCAGCTTAGTCGGACAGGGTAAAAGTCAGCCCCAGCATTTT. Protein sequence: CASSLVGQGKSQPQHF.

The chain employs TRBV6-5 and TRBJ1-5, with a tentative D call TRBD1 (5 bases). Per the germline V gene, CDR1 is MNHEY and CDR2 is SVGAGI. V was clipped by 7 bases and J by 5 bases, with 12 bases between them. This CDR3 spans 13 amino acids. The CDR3 sequence is CASMVEGYQPQHF. DNA of the CDR3: TGTGCCAGCATGGTAGAGGGGTATCAGCCCCAGCATTTT.

V usage is TRBV5-1 and J usage is TRBJ2-1, with D uncertain. This CDR3 has 14 amino acids. CDR1 is SGHRS and CDR2 is YFSETQ in the germline V gene. Deletions cut 4 bases from V and 7 bases from J, with 15 bases between. CDR3 sequence: CASSPLRVPNEQFF. In nucleotides, the CDR3 is TGCGCCAGCAGCCCGTTAAGAGTCCCTAATGAGCAGTTCTTC.

The chain is built from TRBV29-1 and TRBJ1-1, with D perhaps matching TRBD1 (6 bases). Germline CDR1 SQVTM, CDR2 ANQGSEA. The CDR3 spans 17 residues. V gave up 4 bases and J gave up 5 bases, with 26 bases separating them. CDR3 protein: CSVGEDQGKWVGTEAFF. The CDR3 bases are TGCAGCGTTGGAGAAGATCAGGGGAAGTGGGTTGGGACTGAAGCTTTCTTT.